This TCR beta chain was sequenced for a study of T cells expressing NK-cell markers (TCRdb year 2020). About the study as a whole: Eight or nine donors provided sorted CD3+CD56+NKG2C+, CD3+CD56+NKG2C- and CD3+CD56-NKG2C+ T-cell subsets, whose TCR beta-chain repertoires were profiled. Illumina HiSeq 2000/2500, MiSeq or NextSeq was used to sequence libraries as 2 x 150 bp reads. Randomly selected healthy volunteers, three men and five women, were used as the eight sequenced donors. Of the eight sequenced donors, seven were found to be HCMV-seropositive and one was found to be HCMV-seronegative. Broader findings and caveats from the paper: In six donors, the dominant CD3+CD56+NKG2C+ clonotypes were found to rank among the top 10 CD8+ clonotypes and to make up about 1.0-8% of CD8+ T cells. Those dominant clonotypes were again the most abundant among CD3+CD56-NKG2C+ cells in several donors, at 28.3-60.1%. Whether the expanded NKG2C-expressing T cell clones were specific for HCMV antigens remained unclear.

A remark on this clonotype: Which antigen it targets is not known.

From a lookup of the germline V gene, CDR1 and CDR2 are LGHNA and YNFKEQ. Including the terminal cysteine and phenylalanine, the CDR3 comprises 14 residues. No DNA was logged. The instrument was an Illumina HiSeq 2000. TCR beta cDNA libraries were made by 5'RACE template switching that added a universal primer site and unique molecular identifiers. cDNA synthesis was primed from the TCR beta constant segment and was followed by two successive PCR amplification steps. In the original analysis: MIGEC was used to demultiplex reads and group the reads by UMI, and MiTCR was used to assemble and quantify clonotypes. To remove erroneous sequences, TCR cDNA sequences were retained only when supported by two or more reads. Downstream repertoire analysis used the tcR package, and clonotypes were matched across fractions by CDR3 nucleotide sequence plus V segment. VDJmatch was used to annotate antigen specificity against VDJdb, with one amino acid substitution in CDR3 permitted. TCRdb reprocessed the reads into one record per CDR3 protein sequence, lacking DNA. It is TCRdb's table, rather than the study itself, that gives the V and J calls and clone size. The table of this sample itemizes 300,000 or so distinct CDR3 sequences. The ten largest clonotypes hold 4% to 5% of the sample.

HCMV serostatus was determined by detecting HCMV-specific IgG in serum with a commercial ELISA kit. Ficoll density gradient centrifugation was used to isolate peripheral blood mononuclear cells from blood. This chain joins TRBV4-2 to TRBJ1-2; checking the TCRdb D call of TRBD1 is not possible without DNA. Sequencing was done on a sample of blood T cells: a sorted CD56 or NKG2C T cell subset, CD4+ or CD8+ T cells, or bulk PBMC T cells (not recorded which). The sequence derives from a woman between 18 and 70 years old in good health. CDR3 loop: CASSQLQGGYGYTF.